The sequence of this TCR beta chain was determined in a study of cytomegalovirus exposure and HLA in healthy donors. Study-level findings and limits: CMV antigen specificity was confirmed in vitro for a few CMV-associated chains. Later work found most CMV-associated TCR beta chains apparently HLA-restricted.

V lost 0 bases and J lost 5; bases outside the gene matches: 6. The length of the CDR3 is 16 residues. Germline V gene data show CDR1 as SGDLS and CDR2 as YYNGEE. About this clone itself: Its target is unknown.

13 Jbeta primers and 60 Vbeta primers were used for the PCR. Clones were read by immunoSEQ multiplex PCR, and TCRdb kept only the in-frame ones, dropping some. The data show roughly 120,000 clones, 82% seen once. The material sequenced was PBMCs. The chain uses TRBV9 and TRBJ2-3; TRBD2 matches 10 bases. This sequence originates from a male donor in good health and CMV-seropositive. The CDR3 nucleotides read TGTGCCAGCAGCGTAGAGGGGCTAGCGGGAGAAGATACGCAGTATTTT. It encodes CASSVEGLAGEDTQYF. The complete variable domain, with remaining parts taken from reference TRBV9 and TRBJ2-3, reads DSGVTQTPKHLITATGQRVTLRCSPRSGDLSVYWYQQSLDQGLQFLIQYYNGEERAKGNILERFSAQQFPDLHSELNLSSLELGDSALYFCASSVEGLAGEDTQYFGPGTRLTVL.